A selection of T cell receptor beta chains follows, all from one sample in a study of T cell responses to AZD1222 COVID-19 vaccine. Generated by immunoSEQ multiplex PCR, the TCRdb table keeps only in-frame clones and is missing some. The sample shows 75,000 to 100,000 clones, 80% to 95% of them seen only once. The material was peripheral blood, obtained 28 days after the second AZD1222 dose. These receptors were obtained from an adult who received the AZD1222 COVID-19 vaccine. The CDR3 runs from the conserved cysteine through the conserved F or W. A D gene is named only where the DNA matches it firmly. A clone size is listed for some rows: how often the clone was seen (once, few, many), or a class if it is expanded.

>TRBJ1-6|-|TRBD1|TRBV5-6
CASSWGTGEYSPLHF
TGTGCCAGCAGCTGGGGGACAGGGGAGTATTCACCCCTCCACTTT
>TRBJ1-1|once|TRBD1|TRBV2
CASKIQGVTEAFF
TGTGCCAGCAAGATACAGGGGGTCACTGAAGCTTTCTTT
>TRBJ2-7|once|-|TRBV11-2
CASSWVREAYEQYF
TGTGCCAGCAGCTGGGTCAGGGAGGCCTACGAGCAGTACTTC
>TRBJ2-1|-|-|TRBV5-1
CASSLAVRIYNEQFF
TGCGCCAGCAGCTTGGCCGTACGAATATACAATGAGCAGTTCTTC
>TRBJ2-6|-|-|TRBV19
CASSNFESGANVLTF
TGTGCCAGTAGTAATTTCGAGTCGGGGGCCAACGTCCTGACTTTC
>TRBJ2-2|-|TRBD1|TRBV19
CASNGDRGDGELFF
TGTGCCAGTAACGGGGACAGGGGGGACGGGGAGCTGTTTTTT
>TRBJ1-2|-|TRBD1|TRBV30
CAWSIGAGTGFNTF
TGTGCCTGGAGTATTGGGGCTGGGACAGGGTTCAACACCTTC
>TRBJ2-2|-|TRBD2|TRBV5-4
CASSLSRGGLTGELFF
TGTGCCAGCAGCTTGTCTCGGGGGGGCCTGACCGGGGAGCTGTTTTTT
>TRBJ1-4|-|-|TRBV14
CASSQRQGNEKLFF
TGTGCCAGCAGCCAGAGGCAGGGAAATGAAAAACTGTTTTTT
>TRBJ2-7|-|-|TRBV2
CASSGDQFSYEQYF
TGTGCCAGCAGTGGCGACCAGTTCTCCTACGAGCAGTACTTC
>TRBJ1-2|-|-|TRBV27
CASSLVATGYGYTF
TGTGCCAGCAGTTTAGTTGCGACAGGATATGGCTACACCTTC
>TRBJ1-6|-|TRBD1|TRBV3-1/TRBV3-2
CASSQDWTGVSPLHF
TGTGCCAGCAGCCAAGATTGGACAGGGGTCTCACCCCTCCACTTT
>TRBJ1-1|once|-|TRBV12-3/TRBV12-4
CASSSQNTEAFF
TGTGCCAGCAGTTCACAGAACACTGAAGCTTTCTTT
>TRBJ2-3|-|TRBD2|TRBV4-3
CASGERGGTDTQYF
TGCGCCAGCGGGGAGCGGGGGGGCACAGATACGCAGTATTTT
>TRBJ2-5|-|TRBD2|TRBV2
CASSNGLAGGPRETQYF
TGTGCCAGCAGTAACGGACTAGCGGGGGGGCCTCGGGAGACCCAGTACTTC
>TRBJ2-1|-|TRBD2|TRBV28
CASSFRPKVGGASYNEQFF
TGTGCCAGCAGTTTTAGGCCTAAGGTGGGAGGGGCGTCCTACAATGAGCAGTTCTTC
>TRBJ1-1|-|TRBD1|TRBV11-2
CASSLRNLGQGPMNTEAFF
TGTGCCAGCAGCTTGCGGAACCTGGGACAGGGCCCCATGAACACTGAAGCTTTCTTT
>TRBJ2-1|-|TRBD2|TRBV4-1
CASSQGIAGGYNEQFF
TGCGCCAGCAGCCAAGGAATAGCGGGGGGCTACAATGAGCAGTTCTTC
>TRBJ1-5|-|-|TRBV7-2
CASSLKRRQVNNQPQHF
TGTGCCAGCAGCTTAAAACGCCGACAGGTTAACAATCAGCCCCAGCATTTT
>TRBJ2-2|-|-|TRBV2
CASSGINPNTGELFF
TGTGCCAGCAGTGGGATTAATCCGAACACCGGGGAGCTGTTTTTT
>TRBJ1-5|-|-|TRBV19
CASDPRTVGFYQPQHF
TGTGCCAGTGATCCTAGGACTGTAGGGTTCTATCAGCCCCAGCATTTT
>TRBJ2-1|-|-|TRBV5-8
CASSLSEYNEQFF
TGTGCCAGCAGCTTGTCTGAGTACAATGAGCAGTTCTTC
>TRBJ1-2|few|TRBD1|TRBV5-1
CASFRDRGTDGYTF
TGCGCCAGCTTCCGGGACAGGGGTACGGATGGCTACACCTTC
>TRBJ2-1|-|TRBD1|TRBV5-8
CASSRTRTGGIQGEQFF
TGTGCCAGCAGCCGGACTCGGACAGGGGGAATACAGGGTGAGCAGTTCTTC
>TRBJ2-7|-|-|TRBV5-1
CASSLASQGPYEQYF
TGCGCCAGCAGCTTGGCATCGCAGGGACCCTACGAGCAGTACTTC
>TRBJ2-1|-|-|TRBV25-1
CASSRDSSSYNEQFF
TGTGCCAGCAGTAGAGATTCGAGCTCCTACAATGAGCAGTTCTTC
>TRBJ1-3|-|-|TRBV19
CASSDGQSSGNTIYF
TGTGCCAGTAGCGACGGACAGTCCTCTGGAAACACCATATATTTT
>TRBJ1-1|-|-|TRBV7-9
CASSLGSANTEAFF
TGTGCCAGCAGCTTAGGATCAGCGAACACTGAAGCTTTCTTT
>TRBJ1-5|-|-|TRBV19
CASSIGGGLNQPQHF
TGTGCCAGTAGTATTGGGGGGGGCCTAAATCAGCCCCAGCATTTT
>TRBJ1-6|-|-|TRBV30
CAWSVPDSPLHF
TGTGCCTGGAGTGTACCCGATTCACCCCTCCACTTT
>TRBJ2-2|-|-|TRBV5-4
CASDDGTGELFF
TGTGCCAGCGATGATGGCACCGGGGAGCTGTTTTTT